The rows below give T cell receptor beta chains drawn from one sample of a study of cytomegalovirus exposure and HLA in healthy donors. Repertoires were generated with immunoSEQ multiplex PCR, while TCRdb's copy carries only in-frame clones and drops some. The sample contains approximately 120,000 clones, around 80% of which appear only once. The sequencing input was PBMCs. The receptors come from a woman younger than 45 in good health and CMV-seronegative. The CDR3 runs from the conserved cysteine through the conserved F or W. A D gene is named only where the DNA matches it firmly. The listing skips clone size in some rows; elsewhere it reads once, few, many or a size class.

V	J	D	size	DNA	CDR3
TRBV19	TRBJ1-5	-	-	TGTGCCAGTAGTATAGTTGGCAGCAATCAGCCCCAGCATTTT	CASSIVGSNQPQHF
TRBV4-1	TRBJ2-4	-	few	TGCGCCAGCAGCTCACCCAGGGCAGCCAAAAACATTCAGTACTTC	CASSSPRAAKNIQYF
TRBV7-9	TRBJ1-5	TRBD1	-	TGTGCCAGCAGCTCGGGACAGGGGCTCAATCAGCCCCAGCATTTT	CASSSGQGLNQPQHF
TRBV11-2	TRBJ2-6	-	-	TGTGCCAGCAGCTACGGACAGTACCTCTCTGGGGCCAACGTCCTGACTTTC	CASSYGQYLSGANVLTF
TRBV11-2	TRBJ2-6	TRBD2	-	TGTGCCAGCAGCCTAAATAGCGCTAGCGGGGTTGGGGCCAACGTCCTGACTTTC	CASSLNSASGVGANVLTF
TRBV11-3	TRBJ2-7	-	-	TGTGCCAGCAGCTCCGACAGGCGCTCCTACGAGCAGTACTTC	CASSSDRRSYEQYF
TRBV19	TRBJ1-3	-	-	TGTGCCAGTAGTATAGCAGGGTTCGGAAACACCATATATTTT	CASSIAGFGNTIYF
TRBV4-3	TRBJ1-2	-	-	TGCGCCAGCAGCCAAGACATTCCGGGACAACGGGGCTACACCTTC	CASSQDIPGQRGYTF
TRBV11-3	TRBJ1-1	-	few	TGTGCCAGCAGCTTAGCACAGTCCGGGGGGACTTTCTTT	CASSLAQSGGTFF
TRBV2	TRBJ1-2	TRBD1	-	TGTGCCAGCGCTCGGGACAGCCCTTCCTATGGCTACACCTTC	CASARDSPSYGYTF
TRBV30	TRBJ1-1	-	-	TGTGCCTGGATTGTGGGCGCTGAAGCTTTCTTT	CAWIVGAEAFF
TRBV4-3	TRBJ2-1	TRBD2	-	TGCGCCAGCAGCCCTCGGGGAGGGACTAGCGGGTTGAATGAGCAGTTCTTC	CASSPRGGTSGLNEQFF
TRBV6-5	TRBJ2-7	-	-	TGTGCCAGCAGTTACTCGATGAACGGGAACTACGAGCAGTACTTC	CASSYSMNGNYEQYF